This entry lists 32 T cell receptor beta chains sequenced from one sample in a study of blood T cell repertoires in COVID-19. Using immunoSEQ multiplex PCR, the repertoire was profiled, and TCRdb retains in-frame clones only, with some absent. The sample contains about 250,000 clones, approximately 82% of which appear only once. Source material: PBMCs or T cells enriched from blood (not recorded which). All receptors come from a man aged 35 to 55 who had been exposed to COVID-19.

The chain uses TRBV11-1 and TRBJ2-1; a weak D match, TRBD1 (6 bases). Germline CDR1 reads SGHAT; CDR2 reads FQDESV (reference sequence). The CDR3 loop spans 15 amino acids. V was cut by 4 bases and J by 0 bases, with 10 bases left in between. As DNA, the CDR3 is TGTGCCAGCAGCTATGGGGGCTTCTCCTACAATGAGCAGTTCTTC. Translated, it gives CASSYGGFSYNEQFF.

The chain employs TRBV27 and TRBJ1-1; D remains unclear. Germline V CDR1 and CDR2: MNHEY, SMNVEV (reference sequence). V dropped 5 bases and J dropped 1 base, with 8 bases sitting between them. The CDR3 is 13 residues long. CDR3 DNA: TGTGCCAGCAGTCGCGCTCGGAACACTGAAGCTTTCTTT. Its translation: CASSRARNTEAFF.

This chain connects TRBV7-9 to TRBJ2-7; D is ambiguous. The CDR3 runs 15 residues. The V end was cut by 2 bases, the J end by 5 bases, with 16 bases between. Germline V CDR1 and CDR2: SEHNR, FQNEAQ (reference sequence). The CDR3 DNA follows: TGTGCCAGCAGCTTACTAGGAATTGCTTTCGACGAGCAGTACTTC. Encoded protein: CASSLLGIAFDEQYF.

Comments on this clone: The same CDR3 is also encoded by other DNA sequences in this sample. The genes are TRBV19 and TRBJ2-7; no firm D call. The CDR3 totals 11 residues. Germline CDR1 and CDR2: LNHDA and SQIVND (reference sequence). The V end lost 1 base, the J end lost 7 bases, and 5 bases lay between the germline ends. CDR3 nucleotides: TGTGCCAGTAGTATAGGCCGGGAGCAGTACTTC. This gives the protein CASSIGREQYF.

The chain is built from TRBV7-3 and TRBJ2-1, with unresolved D. Germline CDR1 reads SGHTA; CDR2 reads FQGTGA. CDR3 size: 12 residues. V dropped 1 base and J dropped 8 bases, with 6 bases sitting between them. CDR3 residues: CASSLSGHEQFF. DNA for the CDR3: TGTGCCAGCAGCTTAAGCGGTCATGAGCAGTTCTTC. Full variable domain (missing parts from reference TRBV7-3 and TRBJ2-1): GAGVSQTPSNKVTEKGKYVELRCDPISGHTALYWYRQSLGQGPEFLIYFQGTGAADDSGLPNDRFFAVRPEGSVSTLKIQRTERGDSAVYLCASSLSGHEQFFGPGTRLTVL.

This chain uses TRBV10-3 with TRBJ1-4; TRBD1 aligns across 10 bases. The CDR3 has 15 amino acids. Losses at the gene ends were 6 bases for V and 5 bases for J; bases not matched to a gene: 6. Germline CDR1 ENHRY, CDR2 SYGVKD. The CDR3 nucleotides read TGTGCCATCAGGGAGACAGGGGGCCCAAATGAAAAACTGTTTTTT. Its protein product is CAIRETGGPNEKLFF.

The V call is TRBV2, the J call TRBJ2-7; TRBD2 is a possible D gene (6 bases). This CDR3 spans 14 amino acids. Germline CDR1 and CDR2: SNHLY and FYNNEI. Trimming left V 5 bases short and J 0 bases short, with 11 bases between. The DNA of the CDR3 is TGTGCCAGCAGTTCAGGAGGGAGCTCCTACGAGCAGTACTTC. This encodes CASSSGGSSYEQYF.

V usage is TRBV6-5 and J usage is TRBJ2-1, with D perhaps matching TRBD2 (5 bases). The CDR3 extends over 13 amino acids. Between the trimmed V and J ends, which lost 3 bases and 12 bases, there was a span of 15 bases. Germline CDR1 reads MNHEY; CDR2 reads SVGAGI. CDR3 protein: CASSYPAIGMQFF. DNA for the CDR3: TGTGCCAGCAGTTATCCCGCGATCGGGATGCAGTTCTTC.

The rearrangement links TRBV4-2 to TRBJ1-1, with D possibly TRBD1 on 5 matching bases. V lost 5 bases to trimming and J lost 5 bases, with 9 bases between them. Germline CDR1 LGHNA, CDR2 YNFKEQ. This CDR3 contains 12 residues. This CDR3 reads CASSSGGTEAFF. The CDR3 DNA sequence: TGTGCCAGCAGCAGCGGGGGGACTGAAGCTTTCTTT.

J is TRBJ2-7 and V is TRBV19; 14 bases fit TRBD2. The CDR3 is made up of 16 amino acids. Germline V gives CDR1 LNHDA, CDR2 SQIVND (reference sequence). V shed 0 bases, J shed 8 bases, and the junction held 6 bases outside the gene matches. For the CDR3, the DNA is TGTGCCAGTAGTATAGAGGCGACTAGCGGGAGGGCACAGCAGTACTTC. Translating gives CASSIEATSGRAQQYF.

The J gene is TRBJ1-5, the V gene TRBV10-3; no reliable D call. From germline, CDR1 is ENHRY and CDR2 SYGVKD. V was clipped by 4 bases and J by 2 bases, with 9 bases between them. The CDR3 length is 14 residues. This CDR3 reads CAISAGVGNQPQHF. DNA for the CDR3: TGTGCCATCAGTGCGGGTGTTGGCAATCAGCCCCAGCATTTT.

The chain uses TRBV27 and TRBJ2-3, with D possibly being TRBD2 (5 bases). Deletions cut 8 bases from V and 4 bases from J, with 10 bases between. The CDR3 loop spans 12 amino acids. Germline lookup yields CDR1 MNHEY and CDR2 SMNVEV (reference sequence). The CDR3 DNA reads TGTGCCAGCGGGAGTTTCTCAGATACGCAGTATTTT. It encodes CASGSFSDTQYF.

As for this clone: Other DNA sequences of this sample code for an identical CDR3. The chain recombines TRBV6-4 with TRBJ1-5; the D is unclear. Per the germline V gene, CDR1 is MRHNA and CDR2 is SNTAGT. The V and J ends lost 6 bases and 6 bases respectively, with 12 bases between them. The CDR3 sequence is 13 residues long. CDR3 nucleotides: TGTGCCAGCAGCGGGGATCGTGGTCAGCCCCAGCATTTT. It specifies CASSGDRGQPQHF.

This chain uses TRBV14 with TRBJ1-1; tentatively, D is TRBD1 (6 bases). Germline values: CDR1 SGHDN, CDR2 FVKESK. The CDR3 is 15 residues long. V lost 4 bases, J lost 3 bases, and 15 bases lay in between. The CDR3 region has the DNA TGTGCCAGCAGCCTCCAGGCAGGGGCCCACACTGAAGCTTTCTTT. Translating it yields CASSLQAGAHTEAFF.

The gene calls are TRBV19 and TRBJ2-5; TRBD2 matches at 11 bases. The CDR3 consists of 13 residues. The V segment lost 6 bases and the J segment 7 bases; nucleotides outside the gene matches: 4. The germline CDR1 and CDR2 sequences are LNHDA and SQIVND (reference sequence). CDR3 DNA sequence: TGTGCCAGTAGGGTAGCGGGAGGGGGGACCCAGTACTTC. Amino acids: CASRVAGGGTQYF.

CDR3 in amino acids: CASRGLPYEQYF. CDR3 coding DNA: TGTGCCAGCAGGGGACTACCTTACGAGCAGTACTTC. The chain joins TRBV12-3 or TRBV12-4 to TRBJ2-7; the match to TRBD2 covers 7 bases. Trimming removed 6 bases from V and 4 bases from J; junction bases left unmatched: 3. The length of the CDR3 is 12 residues.

The rearrangement uses TRBV5-1 and TRBJ2-2; D not resolved. This CDR3 is built from 13 residues. The V end lost 4 bases, the J end lost 5 bases, and 9 bases lay between the germline ends. Germline assignment: CDR1 SGHRS and CDR2 YFSETQ. CDR3 in DNA: TGCGCCAGCAGCCGTGAGCGAACCGGGGAGCTGTTTTTT. It is translated as CASSRERTGELFF.

The chain links TRBV4-2 to TRBJ2-1; possibly TRBD2 for D (5 bases). Germline CDR1 and CDR2: LGHNA and YNFKEQ. This CDR3 comprises 14 residues. Trimming removed 3 bases at V and 8 bases at J, with 14 bases between. The CDR3 coding sequence is TGTGCCAGCAGCCAGCGGGCGTCCTGGGATGAGCAGTTCTTC. Protein product: CASSQRASWDEQFF.

The chain joins TRBV3-1 (or the pseudogene TRBV3-2) to TRBJ2-7; a weak D match, TRBD1 (6 bases). Germline lookup yields CDR1 LGHDT and CDR2 YNNKEL (reference sequence). V was clipped by 3 bases and J by 5 bases, with 8 bases between them. This CDR3 has 12 amino acids. DNA of the CDR3: TGTGCCAGCAGCCACAGACAGGACGAGCAGTACTTC. This sequence encodes CASSHRQDEQYF.

Turning to this clone: The same CDR3 also results from other DNA sequences found in this sample. The V gene is TRBV5-1, the J gene TRBJ2-1; D not certain. V was pared by 8 bases and J by 0 bases, with 12 bases between. The germline V gene encodes CDR1 SGHRS and CDR2 YFSETQ. This CDR3 has 14 amino acids. CDR3 residues: CASSPYSSYNEQFF. CDR3 bases: TGCGCCAGTTCACCATACAGCTCCTACAATGAGCAGTTCTTC.

V is TRBV7-3 and J is TRBJ1-1; D is unclear. V lost 2 bases, J lost 5 bases, and 9 bases lay in between. CDR3 size: 13 residues. Germline V CDR1 and CDR2: SGHTA, FQGTGA. Written as DNA, the CDR3 is TGTGCCAGCAGCTTAGTTTTGGAGACTGAAGCTTTCTTT. Amino acid sequence: CASSLVLETEAFF.

CDR3 residues: CSARVGGIYEKLFF. The CDR3 nucleotides are TGCAGCGCCCGGGTGGGAGGGATTTATGAAAAACTGTTTTTT. The V and J genes are TRBV29-1 and TRBJ1-4; D unclear. Trimming took 7 bases from V and 6 from J, leaving 18 bases between them. The CDR3 totals 14 residues. Looked up from germline, CDR1 is SQVTM and CDR2 is ANQGSEA.

On this clone: A read error is likely here: a far larger clone is one base away. The V and J genes are TRBV12-3 or TRBV12-4 and TRBJ1-1; tentative D call: TRBD1 (6 bases). CDR3 length equals 13 residues. Trimming removed 5 bases at V and 1 base at J, with 8 bases between. CDR3 in amino acids: CASSQQGNTEAFF. CDR3 sequence (DNA): TGTGCCAGCAGTCAACAGGGGAACACTGAAGCTTTCTTT.

The genes are TRBV9 and TRBJ2-1; 7 bases line up with TRBD2. The CDR3 length is 15 residues. CDR1 and CDR2 from the germline V gene are SGDLS and YYNGEE. V lost 5 bases, J lost 3 bases, and 8 bases stayed unmatched. CDR3 residues: CASSLASGNYNEQFF. In DNA, the CDR3 is TGTGCCAGCAGTTTGGCCAGCGGGAACTACAATGAGCAGTTCTTC.

The chain has TRBV5-5 and TRBJ1-2, with D perhaps TRBD1 (5 bases). The V gene's germline CDR1 is SGHKS and CDR2 YYEKEE (reference sequence). The V end was cut by 4 bases, the J end by 0 bases, with 19 bases between. The CDR3 contains 17 residues. CDR3 nucleotides: TGTGCCAGCAGCAAAGGCGGTCGTTCGGACACTAACTATGGCTACACCTTC. Translated: CASSKGGRSDTNYGYTF. The variable domain in full, with the rest retrieved from reference TRBV5-5 and TRBJ1-2, is DAGVTQSPTHLIKTRGQQVTLRCSPISGHKSVSWYQQVLGQGPQFIFQYYEKEERGRGNFPDRFSARQFPNYSSELNVNALLLGDSALYLCASSKGGRSDTNYGYTFGSGTRLTVV.

This clone was observed once. The chain employs TRBV29-1 and TRBJ1-2; 7 bases are shared with TRBD1. CDR3 size: 13 residues. J gave up 4 bases and V 2 bases, and 4 bases lay outside the gene matches. Germline V CDR1 and CDR2: SQVTM, ANQGSEA. The CDR3 spells CSVEPQGTYGYTF. For the CDR3, the DNA is TGCAGCGTTGAACCACAGGGGACCTATGGCTACACCTTC.

The chain has TRBV5-1 and TRBJ2-3; D gene ambiguous. The CDR3 runs 15 residues. Trimming removed 0 bases from V and 2 bases from J, with 10 bases in between. Germline V lookup: CDR1 SGHRS, CDR2 YFSETQ. Here the CDR3 reads CASSLGSALTDTQYF. The CDR3 coding sequence is TGCGCCAGCAGCTTGGGGAGCGCCCTCACAGATACGCAGTATTTT.

The gene calls are TRBV6-5 and TRBJ1-1; TRBD1 aligns across 7 bases. The CDR3 is 14 residues long. CDR1 and CDR2 from the germline V gene are MNHEY and SVGAGI. Trimming removed 0 bases from V and 3 bases from J; junction bases left unmatched: 1. The CDR3 DNA is TGTGCCAGCAGTTACTCAGGGGGCGACACTGAAGCTTTCTTT. Translated, it gives CASSYSGGDTEAFF.

This clone came up a few times. The chain has TRBV4-1 and TRBJ1-4; D possibly corresponds to TRBD1 (6 bases). CDR1 MGHRA and CDR2 YSYEKL come from the germline V gene. CDR3 length equals 14 residues. The ends were cut back, 4 bases at V and 3 bases at J, with 9 bases in the middle. CDR3 DNA: TGCGCCAGCAGCCCTCGGACAGCTAATGAAAAACTGTTTTTT. Translation: CASSPRTANEKLFF.

The chain links TRBV5-1 to TRBJ1-5, with TRBD1 identical over 10 bases. J was trimmed by 4 bases and V by 3 bases; bases with no gene match: 4. Per germline, CDR1 SGHRS and CDR2 YFSETQ. The CDR3 sequence is 15 residues long. This CDR3 is CASSSGTGENQPQHF. The CDR3 DNA sequence: TGCGCCAGCAGCTCCGGGACAGGGGAAAATCAGCCCCAGCATTTT.

This clone was observed a single time. The genes are TRBV3-1 (or the pseudogene TRBV3-2) and TRBJ1-6; D is possibly TRBD1 (6 bases). This CDR3 contains 16 residues. In germline, CDR1 is LGHDT, CDR2 YNNKEL (reference sequence). Trimming took 0 bases from V and 8 from J, leaving 14 bases between them. The CDR3 coding sequence is TGTGCCAGCAGCCAAGATCTAGTCAGGGGCGATTCACCCCTCCACTTT. Translating it yields CASSQDLVRGDSPLHF.

The gene calls are TRBV19 and TRBJ2-1, with 7 bases lining up with TRBD2. Germline V CDR1 and CDR2: LNHDA, SQIVND (reference sequence). With V trimmed by 9 bases and J by 3 bases, 8 bases remained unmatched. This CDR3 is built from 14 residues. CDR3 sequence (DNA): TGTGCCAGCGGTACTAGCGCCCTCTACAATGAGCAGTTCTTC. Amino acids: CASGTSALYNEQFF. The full variable domain, with the rest looked up from reference TRBV19 and TRBJ2-1, is DGGITQSPKYLFRKEGQNVTLSCEQNLNHDAMYWYRQDPGQGLRLIYYSQIVNDFQKGDIAEGYSVSREKKESFPLTVTSAQKNPTAFYLCASGTSALYNEQFFGPGTRLTVL.